This record looks at one T cell receptor (beta chain) sequence and its context. Since a much larger clone is just one base distant, this may be a read error. With a J-beta primer mix and a sample-barcoded 5' primer, a second PCR ran roughly 6 to 11 cycles. MiXCR was run by TCRdb on the 5' RACE reads, yielding one entry per CDR3 protein. Here the sample spans about 930,000 distinct CDR3 sequences, about 28% being singletons. This entry belongs to a study of blood T cells in healthy people across ages. This CDR3 has 14 amino acids. The germline V gene encodes CDR1 SNHLY and CDR2 FYNNEI. These same records also appear under a second study, on T cells of mothers and their children.

The sample was blood. The source is a woman aged 40 to 49 in good health. The chain employs TRBV2 and TRBJ1-2; TRBD1 is a possible D gene (6 bases). CDR3 coding DNA: TGTGCCAGCACTTACCAAGCGGGGGCCTATGACTACACCTTC. Protein product: CASTYQAGAYDYTF. Supplemented by reference TRBV2 and TRBJ1-2, the full variable domain reads EPEVTQTPSHQVTQMGQEVILRCVPISNHLYFYWYRQILGQKVEFLVSFYNNEISEKSEIFDDQFSVERPDGSNFTLKIRSTKLEDSAMYFCASTYQAGAYDYTFGSGTRLTVV.